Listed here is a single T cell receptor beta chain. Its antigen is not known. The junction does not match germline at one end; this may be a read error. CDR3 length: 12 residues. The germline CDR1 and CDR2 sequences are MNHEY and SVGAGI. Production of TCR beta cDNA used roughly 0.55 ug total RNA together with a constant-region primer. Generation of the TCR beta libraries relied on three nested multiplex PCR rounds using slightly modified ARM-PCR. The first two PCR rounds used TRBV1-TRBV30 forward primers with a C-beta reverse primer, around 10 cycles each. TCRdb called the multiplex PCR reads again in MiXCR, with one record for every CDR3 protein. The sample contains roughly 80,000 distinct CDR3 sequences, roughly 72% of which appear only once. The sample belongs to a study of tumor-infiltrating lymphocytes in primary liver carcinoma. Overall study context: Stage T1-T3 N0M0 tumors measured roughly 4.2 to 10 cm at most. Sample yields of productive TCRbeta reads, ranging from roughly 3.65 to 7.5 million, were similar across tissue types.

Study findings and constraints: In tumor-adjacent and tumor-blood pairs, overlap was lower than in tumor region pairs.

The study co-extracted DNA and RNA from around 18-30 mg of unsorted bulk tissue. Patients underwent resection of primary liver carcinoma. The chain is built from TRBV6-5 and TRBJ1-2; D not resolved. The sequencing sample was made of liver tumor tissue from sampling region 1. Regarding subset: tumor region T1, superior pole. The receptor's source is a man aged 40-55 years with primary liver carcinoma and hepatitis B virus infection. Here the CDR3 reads CASSSGRYDYTF. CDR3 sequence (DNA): TGTGCCAGCAGTTCGGGCAGATATGACTACACCTTC.